This T cell receptor beta chain was sequenced in a study of OX40 agonist ivuxolimab in advanced cancers. In the study overall: The costimulatory receptor OX40 (CD134) was targeted by ivuxolimab, a fully human IgG2 agonistic monoclonal antibody. A male proportion of nearly 85% and a mean age of around 60 years, ranging from roughly 23 to 80, were recorded for the dose-escalation cohort. Among the approximately 50 dose-escalation patients, about 19 had hepatocellular carcinoma, 15 or so melanoma, 9 renal cell carcinoma and 9 head and neck cancer. The paper covers the monotherapy dose-escalation part of the phase I ivuxolimab trial, which included N ≈ 52 patients. The purpose of peripheral TCRbeta sequencing was to test whether ivuxolimab changed TCR sequence diversity and led to clonal T-cell expansion. Prior anti-PD-1, anti-PD-L1 or anti-CTLA-4 therapy was permitted, and approximately 39% of dose-escalation patients had received checkpoint inhibitors. Intravenous ivuxolimab was administered to patients every 2 weeks at six dose levels: 0.01, 0.1, 0.3, 1.5, 3 and 10 mg/kg. Three dose-escalation patients achieved partial responses, one with hepatocellular carcinoma and two with cutaneous melanoma. Paper-wide results and their limitations: At doses of 0.1 to 3.0 mg/kg, clonal expansion of both CD4+ and CD8+ blood T cells was observed from baseline to week 6. Partial responders in the 0.1-3.0 mg/kg groups had among the lowest normalized peripheral clonal expansion, especially among CD8+ T cells. Antigen specificity was not determined for the clonally expanded peripheral T cells. After ivuxolimab, more expanded clones were found on average in CD8+ T cells than in CD4+ T cells. Low levels of normalized T-cell clonal expansion were also shown by some nonresponding patients.

A word on this clone: Its antigen remains unidentified. Per-nucleotide qualities are absent, and no much larger clonotype sits a single base away.

Patients with autoimmune disease history or receiving systemic immunosuppression were excluded from the trial. In every dose cohort, peripheral blood was drawn for TCR sequencing at baseline, cycle 4 day 1, and cycle 7 day 1. The samples were taken from a phase I, first-in-human, multicenter, open-label dose-escalation trial of ivuxolimab. Adults with locally advanced or metastatic head and neck squamous cell, hepatocellular, melanoma or renal cell carcinoma were enrolled in the trial. Before TCR sequencing, CD4+ T cells and CD8+ T cells from peripheral blood were sorted into separate populations. Genomic DNA was isolated from the sorted cells so that the TCRbeta CDR3 region could be sequenced. The immunoSEQ Assay was used for sequencing of TCRbeta CDR3 regions. The immuneACCESS repertoire file appears here via TCRdb, limited to in-frame rearrangements. These files lack a portion of the clones; in checked studies, under half of the deficit traces to unresolved V genes, and the cause of the others is not known. The sample has some 35,000 clones on record, 79% of them singletons. The ten largest make up 13% to 15% of the sample.

Reading from cysteine to phenylalanine, the CDR3 counts 12 amino acids. Just CDR3 DNA is preserved here, 36 bases in frame from base 1. V sheds 6 bases and J sheds 6 bases, leaving 11 bases between their ends. This chain joins TRBV23-1 to TRBJ1-1; a tentative D call is TRBD1 (5 bases match). TRBV23-1 is filed as an ORF, its function uncertain. This TCR came from an adult with an advanced solid tumor such as melanoma, head and neck, liver or kidney cancer. Material: CD4+ or CD8+ T cells sorted from blood, obtained in a trial of the OX40 agonist ivuxolimab. The CDR3 region has the sequence CASSPRGSEAFF. The nucleotide sequence is TGCGCCAGCAGCCCTAGGGGTTCTGAAGCTTTCTTT.